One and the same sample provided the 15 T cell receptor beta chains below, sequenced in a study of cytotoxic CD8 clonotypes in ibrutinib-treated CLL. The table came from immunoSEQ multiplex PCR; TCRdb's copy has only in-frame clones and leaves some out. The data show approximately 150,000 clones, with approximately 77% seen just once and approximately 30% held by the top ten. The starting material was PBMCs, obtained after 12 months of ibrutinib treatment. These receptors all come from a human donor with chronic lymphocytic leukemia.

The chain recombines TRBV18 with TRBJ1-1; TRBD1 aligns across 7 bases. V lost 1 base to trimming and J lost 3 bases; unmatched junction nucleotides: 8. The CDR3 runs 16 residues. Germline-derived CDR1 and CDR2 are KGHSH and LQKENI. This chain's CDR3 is CASSPQGASVDTEAFF. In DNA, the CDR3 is TGTGCCAGCTCACCACAGGGGGCCTCTGTGGACACTGAAGCTTTCTTT.

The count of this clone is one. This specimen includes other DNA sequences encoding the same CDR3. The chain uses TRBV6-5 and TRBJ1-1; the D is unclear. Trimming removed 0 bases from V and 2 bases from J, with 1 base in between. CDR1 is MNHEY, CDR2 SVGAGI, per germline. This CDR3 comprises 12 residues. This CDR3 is CASSYSNTEAFF. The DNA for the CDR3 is TGTGCCAGCAGTTACTCTAACACTGAAGCTTTCTTT.

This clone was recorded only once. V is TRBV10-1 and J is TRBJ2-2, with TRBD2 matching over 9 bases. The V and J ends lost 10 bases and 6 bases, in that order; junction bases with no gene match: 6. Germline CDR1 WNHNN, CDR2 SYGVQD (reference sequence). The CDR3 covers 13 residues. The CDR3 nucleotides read TGCGCCACTCCTAGCGGGGCGGCCGGGGAGCTGTTTTTT. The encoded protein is CATPSGAAGELFF.

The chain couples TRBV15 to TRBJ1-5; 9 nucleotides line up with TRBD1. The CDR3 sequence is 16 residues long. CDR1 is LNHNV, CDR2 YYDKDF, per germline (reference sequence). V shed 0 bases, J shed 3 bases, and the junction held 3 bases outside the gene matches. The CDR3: CATSRETGGNNQPQHF. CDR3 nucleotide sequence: TGTGCCACCAGCAGAGAGACAGGGGGGAACAATCAGCCCCAGCATTTT.

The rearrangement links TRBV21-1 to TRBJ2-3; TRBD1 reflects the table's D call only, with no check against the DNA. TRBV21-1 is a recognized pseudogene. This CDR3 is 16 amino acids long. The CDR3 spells CASSDGQGSSADTQYF. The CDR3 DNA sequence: TGTGCCAGCAGCGACGGACAGGGCAGTAGCGCAGATACGCAGTATTTT.

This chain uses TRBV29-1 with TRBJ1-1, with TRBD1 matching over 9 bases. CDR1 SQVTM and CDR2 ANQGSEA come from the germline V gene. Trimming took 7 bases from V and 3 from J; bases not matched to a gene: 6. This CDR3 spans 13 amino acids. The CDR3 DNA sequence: TGCAGCGGGGAAACAGGGGGCTACACTGAAGCTTTCTTT. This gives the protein CSGETGGYTEAFF.

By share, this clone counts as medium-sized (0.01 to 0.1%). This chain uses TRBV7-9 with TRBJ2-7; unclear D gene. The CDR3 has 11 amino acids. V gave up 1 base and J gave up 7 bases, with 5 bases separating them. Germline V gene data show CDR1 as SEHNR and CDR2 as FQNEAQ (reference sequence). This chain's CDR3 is CASSLDEEQYF. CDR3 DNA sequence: TGTGCCAGCAGCTTAGATGAGGAGCAGTACTTC.

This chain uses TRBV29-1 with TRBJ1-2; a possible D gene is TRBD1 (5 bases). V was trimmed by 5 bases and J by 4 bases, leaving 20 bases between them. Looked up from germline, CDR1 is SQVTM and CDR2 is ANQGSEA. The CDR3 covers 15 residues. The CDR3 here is CSVYAAGAQFYGYTF. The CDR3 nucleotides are TGCAGCGTTTATGCCGCTGGGGCCCAGTTCTATGGCTACACCTTC.

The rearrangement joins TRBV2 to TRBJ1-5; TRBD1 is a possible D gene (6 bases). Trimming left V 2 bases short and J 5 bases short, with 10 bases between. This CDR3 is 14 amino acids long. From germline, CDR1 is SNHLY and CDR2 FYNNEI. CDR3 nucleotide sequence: TGTGCCAGCAGTGAAAGGGCAGGGGATCAGCCCCAGCATTTT. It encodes CASSERAGDQPQHF.

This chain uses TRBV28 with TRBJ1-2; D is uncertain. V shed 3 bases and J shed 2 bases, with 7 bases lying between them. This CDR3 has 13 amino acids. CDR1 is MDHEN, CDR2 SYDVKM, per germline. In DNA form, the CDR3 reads TGTGCCAGCAGTTTTGCAGGAAACTATGGCTACACCTTC. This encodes CASSFAGNYGYTF.

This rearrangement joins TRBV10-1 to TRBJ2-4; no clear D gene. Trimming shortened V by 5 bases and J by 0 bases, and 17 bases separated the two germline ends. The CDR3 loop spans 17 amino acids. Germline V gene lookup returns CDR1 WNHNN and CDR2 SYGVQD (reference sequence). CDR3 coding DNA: TGCGCCAGCAGTTACGCTTTAAGGTTGGAAGCCAAAAACATTCAGTACTTC. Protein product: CASSYALRLEAKNIQYF.

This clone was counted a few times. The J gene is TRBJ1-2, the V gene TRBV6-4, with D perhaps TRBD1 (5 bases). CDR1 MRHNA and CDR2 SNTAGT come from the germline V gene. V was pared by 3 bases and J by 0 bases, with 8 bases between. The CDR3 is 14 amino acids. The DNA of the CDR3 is TGTGCCAGCAGTGAACAGGAAGCTAACTATGGCTACACCTTC. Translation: CASSEQEANYGYTF.

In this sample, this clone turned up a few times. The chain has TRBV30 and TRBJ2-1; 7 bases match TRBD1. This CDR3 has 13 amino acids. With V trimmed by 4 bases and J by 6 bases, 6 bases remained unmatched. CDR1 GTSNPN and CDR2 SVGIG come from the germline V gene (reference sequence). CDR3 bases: TGTGCCTGGAAACGAACAGGGGTCAATGAGCAGTTCTTC. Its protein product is CAWKRTGVNEQFF.

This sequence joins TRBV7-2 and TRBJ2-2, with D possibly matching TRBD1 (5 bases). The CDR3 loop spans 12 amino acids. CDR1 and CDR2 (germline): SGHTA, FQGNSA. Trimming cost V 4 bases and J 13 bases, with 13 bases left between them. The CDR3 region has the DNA TGTGCCAGCAGCTCAGACAGACTTCGGCTGTTTTTT. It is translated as CASSSDRLRLFF.

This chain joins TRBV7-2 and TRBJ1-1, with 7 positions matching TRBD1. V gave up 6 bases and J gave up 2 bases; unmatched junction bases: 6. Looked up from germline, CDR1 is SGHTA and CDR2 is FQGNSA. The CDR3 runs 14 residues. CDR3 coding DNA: TGTGCCAGCAGTTTCGACAGGGTAAACACTGAAGCTTTCTTT. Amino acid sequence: CASSFDRVNTEAFF.